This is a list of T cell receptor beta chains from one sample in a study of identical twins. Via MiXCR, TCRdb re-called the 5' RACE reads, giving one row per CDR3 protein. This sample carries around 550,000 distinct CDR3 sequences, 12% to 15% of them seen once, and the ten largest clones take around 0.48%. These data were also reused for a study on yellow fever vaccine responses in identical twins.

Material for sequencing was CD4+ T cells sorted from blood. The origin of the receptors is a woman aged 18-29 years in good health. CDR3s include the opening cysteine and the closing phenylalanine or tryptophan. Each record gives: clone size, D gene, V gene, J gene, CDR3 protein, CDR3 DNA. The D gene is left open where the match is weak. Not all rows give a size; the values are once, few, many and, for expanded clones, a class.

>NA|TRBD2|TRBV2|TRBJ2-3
CASRERDTDTQYF
TGTGCCAGCAGGGAGCGGGATACAGATACGCAGTATTTT
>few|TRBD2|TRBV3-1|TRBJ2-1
CASSPSGRSLNEQFF
TGTGCCAGCAGTCCCAGCGGGAGAAGTCTGAATGAGCAGTTCTTC
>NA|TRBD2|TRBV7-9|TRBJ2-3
CASSPRLAAKADTQYF
TGTGCCAGCAGCCCTAGACTAGCTGCCAAGGCAGATACGCAGTATTTT
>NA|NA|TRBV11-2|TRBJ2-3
CASSLLPGTISDTQYF
TGTGCCAGCAGCTTATTACCCGGGACAATATCAGATACGCAGTATTTT
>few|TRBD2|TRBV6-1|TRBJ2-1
CASNSGVSYNEQFF
TGTGCCAGCAATAGCGGGGTCTCCTACAATGAGCAGTTCTTC
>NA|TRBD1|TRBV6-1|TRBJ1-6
CASSRQGANSPLHF
TGTGCCAGCAGCCGACAGGGCGCGAATTCACCCCTCCACTTT
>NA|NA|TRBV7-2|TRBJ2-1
CASSWAGFSTYNEQFF
TGTGCCAGCAGCTGGGCAGGGTTTTCTACTTACAATGAGCAGTTCTTC
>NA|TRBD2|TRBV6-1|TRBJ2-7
CASSGSGRAYEQYF
TGTGCCAGCAGTGGTAGCGGGAGGGCCTACGAGCAGTACTTC
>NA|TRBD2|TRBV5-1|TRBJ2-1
CASSPRTSMGEQFF
TGCGCCAGCAGCCCGCGGACTAGTATGGGTGAGCAGTTCTTC
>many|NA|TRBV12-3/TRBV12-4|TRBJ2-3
CASSFAGTRGRTDTQYF
TGTGCCAGCAGTTTCGCCGGGACCCGTGGGAGAACAGATACGCAGTATTTT
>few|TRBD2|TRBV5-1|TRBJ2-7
CASSFAGDVYEQYF
TGCGCCAGCAGCTTCGCGGGAGATGTTTACGAGCAGTACTTC
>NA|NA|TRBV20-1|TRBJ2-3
CSASDAALLDTQYF
TGCAGTGCCTCCGACGCAGCTCTTCTGGATACGCAGTATTTT
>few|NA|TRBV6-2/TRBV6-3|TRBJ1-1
CASSYRVTEAFF
TGTGCCAGCAGTTACAGGGTCACTGAAGCTTTCTTT
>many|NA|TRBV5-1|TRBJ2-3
CASGPGNTDTQYF
TGCGCCAGCGGGCCGGGTAACACAGATACGCAGTATTTT
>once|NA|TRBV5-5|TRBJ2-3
CASSPAGTTDTQYF
TGTGCCAGCAGCCCCGCCGGGACCACAGATACGCAGTATTTT
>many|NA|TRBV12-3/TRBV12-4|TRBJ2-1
CASRVLGHPQFF
TGTGCCAGCAGAGTCCTAGGACATCCGCAGTTCTTC
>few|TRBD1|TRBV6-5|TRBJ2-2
CASSYRIGTGLAGELFF
TGTGCCAGCAGTTACAGGATCGGGACAGGGCTGGCCGGGGAGCTGTTTTTT
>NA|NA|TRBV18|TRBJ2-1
CASSPPSGQYNEQFF
TGTGCCAGCTCACCACCTTCAGGACAATACAATGAGCAGTTCTTC
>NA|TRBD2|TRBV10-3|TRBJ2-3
CATTSGRASTDTQYF
TGTGCCACAACTAGCGGGAGGGCTAGCACAGATACGCAGTATTTT
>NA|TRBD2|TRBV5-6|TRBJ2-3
CASSFHPSGYTDTQYF
TGTGCCAGCAGCTTTCATCCTAGCGGGTACACAGATACGCAGTATTTT
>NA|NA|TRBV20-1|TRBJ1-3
CSATRANSGNTIYF
TGCAGTGCTACGCGGGCTAACTCTGGAAACACCATATATTTT
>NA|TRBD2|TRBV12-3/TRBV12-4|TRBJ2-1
CTSSFGTSGGASYNEQFF
TGTACCAGCAGTTTCGGGACTAGCGGGGGGGCTTCCTACAATGAGCAGTTCTTC
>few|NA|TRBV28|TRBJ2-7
CASSLEGLGRIYEQYF
TGTGCCAGCAGTTTAGAGGGACTCGGGAGAATCTACGAGCAGTACTTC
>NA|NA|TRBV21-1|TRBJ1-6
CASSKVEDSPLHF
TGTGCCAGCAGCAAAGTAGAGGACTCACCCCTCCACTTT
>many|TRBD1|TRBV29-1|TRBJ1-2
CSVDRTGGDGGYTF
TGCAGCGTTGACCGGACAGGGGGGGACGGCGGCTACACCTTC
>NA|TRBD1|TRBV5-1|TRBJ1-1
CASSWDSSNTEAFF
TGCGCCAGCAGCTGGGACAGTTCGAACACTGAAGCTTTCTTT
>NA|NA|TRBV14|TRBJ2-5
CASSQGPLKTQYF
TGTGCCAGCAGCCAAGGACCCTTAAAGACCCAGTACTTC
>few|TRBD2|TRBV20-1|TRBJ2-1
CSARRLAGEGLTEQFF
TGCAGTGCTAGGAGACTAGCGGGAGAAGGGTTGACTGAGCAGTTCTTC
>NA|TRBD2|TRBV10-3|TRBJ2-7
CAIGGGSGSSYEQYF
TGTGCCATCGGTGGGGGGAGCGGGAGTTCCTACGAGCAGTACTTC
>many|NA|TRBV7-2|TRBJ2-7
CASSLSAAFSSYEQYF
TGTGCCAGCAGCTTATCGGCAGCCTTTTCTTCCTACGAGCAGTACTTC
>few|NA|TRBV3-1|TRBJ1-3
CASSQGRAERFSGNTIYF
TGTGCCAGCAGCCAAGGGCGGGCAGAAAGATTCTCTGGAAACACCATATATTTT
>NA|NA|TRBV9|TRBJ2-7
CASSVAPQGPEQYF
TGTGCCAGCAGCGTAGCCCCCCAGGGCCCCGAGCAGTACTTC
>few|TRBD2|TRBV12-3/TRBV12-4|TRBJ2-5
CASSWTSGGAGETQYF
TGTGCCAGCAGTTGGACTAGCGGGGGGGCGGGGGAGACCCAGTACTTC
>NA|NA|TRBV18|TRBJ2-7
CASSPLRTVDSYEQYF
TGTGCCAGCTCACCCCTTCGGACAGTGGACTCCTACGAGCAGTACTTC
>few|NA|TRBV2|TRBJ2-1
CASRSDSISYNEQFF
TGTGCCAGCAGGTCGGACAGTATCTCCTACAATGAGCAGTTCTTC
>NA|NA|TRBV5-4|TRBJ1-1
CASSWDLGAWGTEAFF
TGTGCCAGCAGCTGGGATCTAGGGGCTTGGGGAACTGAAGCTTTCTTT
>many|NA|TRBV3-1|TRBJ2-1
CASSQVPNEQFF
TGTGCCAGCAGCCAAGTACCCAATGAGCAGTTCTTC
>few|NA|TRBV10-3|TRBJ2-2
CAISGFGNTGELFF
TGTGCCATCAGTGGTTTCGGGAACACCGGGGAGCTGTTTTTT
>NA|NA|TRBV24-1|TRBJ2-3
CATSIADTQYF
TGTGCCACCAGTATAGCAGATACGCAGTATTTT
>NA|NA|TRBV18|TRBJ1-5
CASSPTNSNQPQHF
TGTGCCAGCTCACCAACGAATAGCAATCAGCCCCAGCATTTT
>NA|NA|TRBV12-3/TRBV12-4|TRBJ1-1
CASSLAFRGVSEAFF
TGTGCCAGCAGTTTAGCTTTCCGGGGGGTATCTGAAGCTTTCTTT
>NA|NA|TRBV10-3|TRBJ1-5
CAISAGGQPQHF
TGTGCCATCAGTGCTGGTGGACAGCCCCAGCATTTT
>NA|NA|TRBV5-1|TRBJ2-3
CASSLRLSGRTSTDTQYF
TGCGCCAGCAGCTTGCGTCTCTCAGGACGGACCTCCACAGATACGCAGTATTTT
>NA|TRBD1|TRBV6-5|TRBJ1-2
CASSLLGTGDPGGGYTF
TGTGCCAGCAGTCTTCTCGGGACAGGTGACCCCGGGGGTGGCTACACCTTC
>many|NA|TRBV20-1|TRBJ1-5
CSAPQGPNQPQHF
TGCAGTGCGCCACAGGGCCCCAATCAGCCCCAGCATTTT
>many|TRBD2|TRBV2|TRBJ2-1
CASRALAGDYNEQFF
TGTGCCAGCAGGGCCCTAGCGGGAGATTACAATGAGCAGTTCTTC
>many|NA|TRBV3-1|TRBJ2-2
CASSPWGGGTGELFF
TGTGCCAGCAGCCCGTGGGGGGGCGGCACCGGGGAGCTGTTTTTT
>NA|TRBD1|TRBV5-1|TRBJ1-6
CASSWGGTGDSPLHF
TGCGCCAGCAGCTGGGGGGGGACAGGGGATTCACCCCTCCACTTT
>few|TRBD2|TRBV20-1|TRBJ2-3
CSAGGLAGRLAADTQYF
TGCAGTGCCGGCGGGCTAGCGGGGCGATTGGCTGCAGATACGCAGTATTTT
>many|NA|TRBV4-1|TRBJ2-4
CASSQDGGVSTFAKNIQYF
TGCGCCAGCAGCCAAGATGGAGGGGTCAGTACGTTTGCCAAAAACATTCAGTACTTC